The T cell receptor (beta chain) described here comes from a study of CD4 T cells in relation to SARS-CoV-2 and coronaviruses. CD4+ T cells from unexposed donors were obtained before the COVID-19 pandemic (2011-2018). After roughly ten days of culture, CD4+ T cells were isolated. Testing used SARS-CoV-2 S/N and four cold-coronavirus spikes on unexposed-donor CD4+ T cells, cells permitting. Cultures held 2 million to 2.5 million PBMCs per well with about 10 IU/ml IL-2. Fresh IL-2 medium replaced half the medium on days 3 and 7. Libraries were prepared by immunoSEQ multiplex PCR; TCRdb keeps only in-frame clonotypes and omits some of them. This table holds about 29,000 clones, 75% to 80% found once. Whole-study results and caveats: Compared with monoreactive clones, crossreactive clones showed significantly weaker SARS-CoV-2 expansion.

The V and J ends lost 6 bases and 3 bases, in that order; junction bases with no gene match: 7. CDR3 length equals 14 residues. CDR1 and CDR2 from the germline V gene are SNHLY and FYNNEI. A note on this clone: What it recognizes is unknown.

The clonotype originates from a human donor in good health. Sequencing used CD4+ T cells from PBMCs, cultured in vitro. This rearrangement joins TRBV2 to TRBJ1-2; 7 bases map to TRBD1. CDR3 DNA sequence: TGTGCCAGCAGGTCCAGGGGGATCGACTATGGCTACACCTTC. This codes for CASRSRGIDYGYTF.